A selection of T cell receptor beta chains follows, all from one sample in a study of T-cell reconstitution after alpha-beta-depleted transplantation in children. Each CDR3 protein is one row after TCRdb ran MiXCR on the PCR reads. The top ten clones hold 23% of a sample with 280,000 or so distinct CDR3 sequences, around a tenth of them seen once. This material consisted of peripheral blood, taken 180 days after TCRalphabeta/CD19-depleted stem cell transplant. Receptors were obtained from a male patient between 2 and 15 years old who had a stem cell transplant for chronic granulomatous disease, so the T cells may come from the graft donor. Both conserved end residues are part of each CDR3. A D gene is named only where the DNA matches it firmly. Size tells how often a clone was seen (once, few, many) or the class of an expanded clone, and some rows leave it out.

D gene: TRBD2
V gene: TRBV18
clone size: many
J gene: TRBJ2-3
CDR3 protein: CASCEAGLAGGRTDTQYF
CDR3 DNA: TGTGCCAGCTGCGAGGCTGGACTAGCGGGAGGACGCACAGATACGCAGTATTTT

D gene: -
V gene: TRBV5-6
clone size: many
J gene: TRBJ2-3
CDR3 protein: CASSLSLFGTDTQYF
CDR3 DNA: TGTGCCAGCAGCTTGAGTTTATTCGGGACAGATACGCAGTATTTT

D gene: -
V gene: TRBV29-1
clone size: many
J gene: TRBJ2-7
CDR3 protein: CSVDRGGDEQYF
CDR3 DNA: TGCAGCGTTGATAGGGGTGGGGACGAGCAGTACTTC

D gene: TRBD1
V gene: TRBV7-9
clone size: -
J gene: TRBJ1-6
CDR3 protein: CASSSPRDRGSNNSPLHF
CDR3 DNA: TGTGCCAGCAGCTCCCCAAGGGACAGGGGATCAAATAATTCACCCCTCCACTTT

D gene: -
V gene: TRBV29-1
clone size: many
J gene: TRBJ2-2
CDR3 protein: CSVESQTGELFF
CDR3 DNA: TGCAGCGTTGAATCCCAGACCGGGGAGCTGTTTTTT

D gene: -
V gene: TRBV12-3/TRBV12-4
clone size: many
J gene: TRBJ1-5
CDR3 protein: CASTTDGKPQHF
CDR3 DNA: TGTGCCAGCACTACAGACGGCAAGCCCCAGCATTTT

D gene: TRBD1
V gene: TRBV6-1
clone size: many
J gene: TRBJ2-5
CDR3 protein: CASNHGTGGGETQYF
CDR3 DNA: TGTGCCAGCAACCACGGGACAGGGGGCGGAGAGACCCAGTACTTC

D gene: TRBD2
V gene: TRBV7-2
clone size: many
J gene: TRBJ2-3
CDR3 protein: CASSLSGGDTDTQYF
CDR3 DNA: TGTGCCAGCAGCCTCAGCGGGGGGGACACAGATACGCAGTATTTT

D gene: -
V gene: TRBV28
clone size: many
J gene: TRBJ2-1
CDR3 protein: CASEGSSYNEQFF
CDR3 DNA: TGTGCCAGCGAAGGGAGCTCCTACAATGAGCAGTTCTTC

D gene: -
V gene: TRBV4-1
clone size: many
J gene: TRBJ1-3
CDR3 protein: CASSQGFPGNTIYF
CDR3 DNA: TGCGCCAGCAGCCAAGGATTTCCTGGAAACACCATATATTTT

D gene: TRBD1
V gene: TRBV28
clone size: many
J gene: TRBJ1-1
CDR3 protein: CASNPGTGVTEAFF
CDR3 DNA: TGTGCCAGCAACCCGGGGACAGGGGTGACTGAAGCTTTCTTT

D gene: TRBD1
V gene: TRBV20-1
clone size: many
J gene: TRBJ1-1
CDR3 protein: CSARESKGQKNTEAFF
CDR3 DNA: TGCAGTGCTAGAGAGTCGAAGGGACAGAAGAACACTGAAGCTTTCTTT

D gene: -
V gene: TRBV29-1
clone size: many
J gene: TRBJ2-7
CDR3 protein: CSVGQGGTYEQYF
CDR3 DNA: TGCAGCGTTGGCCAGGGGGGGACCTACGAGCAGTACTTC

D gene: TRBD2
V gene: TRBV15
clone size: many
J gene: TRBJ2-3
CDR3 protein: CATSRGAGGTTDTQYF
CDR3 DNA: TGTGCCACCAGCAGGGGGGCGGGGGGAACGACAGATACGCAGTATTTT

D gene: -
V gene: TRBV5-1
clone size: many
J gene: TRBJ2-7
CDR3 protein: CASSLTQGTSYEQYF
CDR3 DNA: TGCGCCAGCAGCTTAACCCAGGGGACCTCCTACGAGCAGTACTTC

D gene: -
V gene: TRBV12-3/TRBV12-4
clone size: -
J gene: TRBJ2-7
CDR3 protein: CASSYTTGRGYEQYF
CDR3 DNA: TGTGCCAGCAGCTACACTACAGGGCGGGGGTACGAGCAGTACTTC

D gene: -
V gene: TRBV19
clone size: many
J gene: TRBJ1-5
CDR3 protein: CASSIVRFSVGPQHF
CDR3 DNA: TGTGCCAGTAGTATAGTTAGGTTTTCGGTGGGACCACAGCATTTT

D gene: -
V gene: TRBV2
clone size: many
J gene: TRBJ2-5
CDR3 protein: CASSELRPSAAPQNF
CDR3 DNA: TGTGCCAGCAGTGAACTCCGGCCTAGCGCGGCCCCTCAGAACTTC

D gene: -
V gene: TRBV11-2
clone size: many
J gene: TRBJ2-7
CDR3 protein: CASSPRRGDTYEQYF
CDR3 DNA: TGTGCCAGCAGCCCGAGGAGGGGAGACACCTACGAGCAGTACTTC

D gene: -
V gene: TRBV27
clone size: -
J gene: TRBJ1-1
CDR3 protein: CASSLRQGRVTEAFF
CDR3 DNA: TGTGCTAGCAGTTTAAGGCAGGGGAGGGTCACTGAAGCTTTCTTT

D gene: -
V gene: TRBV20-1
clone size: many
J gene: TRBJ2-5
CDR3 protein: CSASGTTETQYF
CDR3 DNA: TGCAGTGCTAGCGGTACCACAGAGACCCAGTACTTC

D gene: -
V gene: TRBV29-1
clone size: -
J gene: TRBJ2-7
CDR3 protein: CSVGEGYEQYF
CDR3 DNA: TGCAGCGTTGGCGAAGGTTACGAGCAGTACTTC

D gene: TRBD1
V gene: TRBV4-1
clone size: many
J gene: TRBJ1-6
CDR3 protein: CASSREDRGRIPLHF
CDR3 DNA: TGCGCCAGCAGCCGGGAGGACAGGGGGCGAATACCCCTCCACTTT

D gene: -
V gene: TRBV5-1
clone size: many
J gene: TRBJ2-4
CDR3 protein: CASSSGDFQYF
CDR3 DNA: TGCGCCAGCAGCTCGGGAGATTTTCAGTACTTC

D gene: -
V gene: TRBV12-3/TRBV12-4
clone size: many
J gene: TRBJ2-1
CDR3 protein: CASSPAPVAYNEQFF
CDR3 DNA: TGTGCCAGCAGCCCTGCCCCCGTCGCCTACAATGAGCAGTTCTTC

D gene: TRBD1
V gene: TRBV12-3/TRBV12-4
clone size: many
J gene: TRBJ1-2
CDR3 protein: CASSTRRQGPHYGYTF
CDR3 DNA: TGTGCCAGCAGTACCCGTCGACAGGGCCCTCACTATGGCTACACCTTC

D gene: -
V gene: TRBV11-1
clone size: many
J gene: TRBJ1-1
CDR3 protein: CASSLSWAGEANLVTEAFF
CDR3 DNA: TGTGCCAGCAGCTTGAGCTGGGCAGGGGAAGCGAACTTGGTCACTGAAGCTTTCTTT

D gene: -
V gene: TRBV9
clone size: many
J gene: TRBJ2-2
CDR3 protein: CASSVLGTGELFF
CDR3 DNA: TGTGCCAGCAGCGTTTTGGGGACCGGGGAGCTGTTTTTT

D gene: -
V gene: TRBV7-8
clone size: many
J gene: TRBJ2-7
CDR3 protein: CASSPRGGFYEQYF
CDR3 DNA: TGTGCCAGCAGCCCGAGGGGAGGCTTCTACGAGCAGTACTTC

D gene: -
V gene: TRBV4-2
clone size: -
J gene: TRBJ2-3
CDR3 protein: CASSQEVVLSAQYF
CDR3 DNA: TGTGCCAGCAGCCAAGAAGTCGTACTATCCGCGCAGTATTTT

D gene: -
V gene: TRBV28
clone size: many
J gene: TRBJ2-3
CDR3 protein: CASSLSRDTLTDTQYF
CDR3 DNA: TGTGCCAGCAGTCTCTCTAGAGACACTCTCACAGATACGCAGTATTTT

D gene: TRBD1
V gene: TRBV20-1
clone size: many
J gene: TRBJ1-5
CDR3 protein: CSASTGAGNQPQHF
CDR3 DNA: TGCAGTGCTTCAACAGGGGCGGGCAATCAGCCCCAGCATTTT

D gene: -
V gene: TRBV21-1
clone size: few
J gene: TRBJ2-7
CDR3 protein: CASSKVEKANRKRGYEQYF
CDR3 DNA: TGTGCCAGCAGCAAAGTTGAGAAAGCAAACAGGAAGAGGGGCTACGAGCAGTACTTC

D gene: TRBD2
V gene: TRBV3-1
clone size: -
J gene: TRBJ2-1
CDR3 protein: CAISPGDSSGGSSYNEQFF
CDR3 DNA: TGTGCCATCAGTCCGGGGGACAGCAGCGGGGGGAGCTCCTACAATGAGCAGTTCTTC

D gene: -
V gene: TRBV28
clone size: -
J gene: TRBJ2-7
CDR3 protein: CASSHFNEQYF
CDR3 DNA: TGTGCCAGCAGCCACTTTAACGAGCAGTACTTC

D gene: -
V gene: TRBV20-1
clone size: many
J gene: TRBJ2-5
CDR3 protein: CSALATETQYF
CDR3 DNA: TGCAGTGCCCTCGCGACCGAGACCCAGTACTTC

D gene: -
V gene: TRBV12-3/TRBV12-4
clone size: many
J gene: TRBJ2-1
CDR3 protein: CASSWTPGRSSYNEQFF
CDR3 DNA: TGTGCCAGCAGTTGGACGCCCGGGAGAAGCTCCTACAATGAGCAGTTCTTC

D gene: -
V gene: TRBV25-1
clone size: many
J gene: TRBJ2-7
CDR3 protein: CASSERGTYSYEQYF
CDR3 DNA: TGTGCCAGCAGTGAAAGGGGGACGTACTCCTACGAGCAGTACTTC

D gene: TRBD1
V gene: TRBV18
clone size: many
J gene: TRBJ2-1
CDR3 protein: CASLGDSSYNEQFF
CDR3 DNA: TGTGCCAGCTTGGGGGACAGCTCCTACAATGAGCAGTTCTTC

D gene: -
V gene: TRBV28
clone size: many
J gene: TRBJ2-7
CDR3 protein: CASSYRHEQYF
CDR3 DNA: TGTGCCAGCAGTTACAGACACGAGCAGTACTTC

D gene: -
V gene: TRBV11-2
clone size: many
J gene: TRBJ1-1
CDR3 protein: CASSLSTWANTEAFF
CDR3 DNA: TGTGCCAGCAGCTTGAGTACGTGGGCCAACACTGAAGCTTTCTTT

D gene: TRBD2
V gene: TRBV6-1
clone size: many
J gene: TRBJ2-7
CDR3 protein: CASSEGPGLAAYEQYF
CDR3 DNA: TGTGCCAGCAGTGAAGGTCCGGGACTAGCGGCCTACGAGCAGTACTTC

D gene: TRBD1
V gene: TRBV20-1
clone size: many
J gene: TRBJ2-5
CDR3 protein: CSAATTGRDQYF
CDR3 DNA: TGCAGTGCGGCCACGACAGGGCGTGACCAGTACTTC

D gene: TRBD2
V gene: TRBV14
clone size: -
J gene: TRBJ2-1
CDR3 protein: CASSQFGGGRYSYNEQFF
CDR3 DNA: TGTGCCAGCAGCCAATTCGGGGGGGGCCGCTACTCCTACAATGAGCAGTTCTTC

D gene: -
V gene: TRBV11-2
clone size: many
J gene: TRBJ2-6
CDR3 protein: CASSLFQASSGANVLTF
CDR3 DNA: TGTGCCAGCAGCTTATTCCAGGCTAGCTCTGGGGCCAACGTCCTGACTTTC

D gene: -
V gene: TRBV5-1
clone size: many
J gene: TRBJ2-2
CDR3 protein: CASSLAYVRGRNTGELFF
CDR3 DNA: TGCGCCAGCAGCTTGGCCTACGTGAGAGGGCGGAACACCGGGGAGCTGTTTTTT

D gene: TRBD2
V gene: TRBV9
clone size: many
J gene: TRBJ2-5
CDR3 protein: CASSVVAGGLQETQYF
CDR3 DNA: TGTGCCAGCAGCGTAGTGGCGGGGGGGCTTCAAGAGACCCAGTACTTC

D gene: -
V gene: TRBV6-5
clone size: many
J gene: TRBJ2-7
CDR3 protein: CASSYSSLAYEQYF
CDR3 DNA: TGTGCCAGCAGTTACTCGAGCCTGGCCTACGAGCAGTACTTC

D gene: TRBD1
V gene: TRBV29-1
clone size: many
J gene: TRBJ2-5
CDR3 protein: CSIRQGKGETQYF
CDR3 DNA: TGCAGCATCCGACAGGGAAAGGGAGAGACCCAGTACTTC